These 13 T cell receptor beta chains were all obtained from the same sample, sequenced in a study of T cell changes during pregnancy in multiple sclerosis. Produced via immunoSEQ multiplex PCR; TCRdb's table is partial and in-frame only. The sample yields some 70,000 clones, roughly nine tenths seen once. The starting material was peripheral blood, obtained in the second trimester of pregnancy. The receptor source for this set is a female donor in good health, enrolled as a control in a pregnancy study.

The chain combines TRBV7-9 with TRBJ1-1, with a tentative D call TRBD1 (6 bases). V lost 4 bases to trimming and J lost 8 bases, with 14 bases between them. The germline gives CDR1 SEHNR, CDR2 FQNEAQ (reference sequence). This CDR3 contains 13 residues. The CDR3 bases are TGTGCCAGCAGCTGGGTTAATGGACAGGAAGCTTTCTTT. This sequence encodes CASSWVNGQEAFF.

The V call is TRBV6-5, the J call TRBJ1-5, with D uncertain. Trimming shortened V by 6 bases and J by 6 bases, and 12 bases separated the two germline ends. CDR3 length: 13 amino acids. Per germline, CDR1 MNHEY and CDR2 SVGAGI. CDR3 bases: TGTGCCAGCAGGGTGGCGCCGGGTCAGCCCCAGCATTTT. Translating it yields CASRVAPGQPQHF.

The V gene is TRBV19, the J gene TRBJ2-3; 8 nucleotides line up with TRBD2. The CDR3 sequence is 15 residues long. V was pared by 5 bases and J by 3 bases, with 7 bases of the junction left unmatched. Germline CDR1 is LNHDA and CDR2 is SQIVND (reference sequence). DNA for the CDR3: TGTGCCAGTAGTCAAGGGACTAGAGGTACAGATACGCAGTATTTT. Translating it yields CASSQGTRGTDTQYF.

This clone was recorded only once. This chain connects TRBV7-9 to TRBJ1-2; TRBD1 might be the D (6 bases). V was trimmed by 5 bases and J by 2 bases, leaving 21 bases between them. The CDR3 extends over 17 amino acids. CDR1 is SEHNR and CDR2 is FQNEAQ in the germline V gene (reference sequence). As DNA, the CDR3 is TGTGCCAGCAGCGCGTCCTCCCGGGACACATCGAACTATGGCTACACCTTC. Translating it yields CASSASSRDTSNYGYTF. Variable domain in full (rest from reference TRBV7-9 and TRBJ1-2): DTGVSQNPRHKITKRGQNVTFRCDPISEHNRLYWYRQTLGQGPEFLTYFQNEAQLEKSRLLSDRFSAERPKGSFSTLEIQRTEQGDSAMYLCASSASSRDTSNYGYTFGSGTRLTVV.

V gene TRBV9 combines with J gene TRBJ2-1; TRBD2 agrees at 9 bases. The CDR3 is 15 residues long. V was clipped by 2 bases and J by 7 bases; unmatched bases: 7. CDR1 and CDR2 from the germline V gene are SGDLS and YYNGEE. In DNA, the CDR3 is TGTGCCAGCAGCGTCCGACTAGCGGACTATAATGAGCAGTTCTTC. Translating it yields CASSVRLADYNEQFF.

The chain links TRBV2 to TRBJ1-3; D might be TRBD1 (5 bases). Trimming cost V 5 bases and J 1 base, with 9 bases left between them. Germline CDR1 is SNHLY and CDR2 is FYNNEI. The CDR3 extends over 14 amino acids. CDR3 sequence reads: CASSREGSGNTIYF. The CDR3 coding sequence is TGTGCCAGCAGTCGGGAGGGGTCTGGAAACACCATATATTTT.

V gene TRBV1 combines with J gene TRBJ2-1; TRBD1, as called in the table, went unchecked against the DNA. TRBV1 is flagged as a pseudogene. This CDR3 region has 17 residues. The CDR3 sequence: CTSSQDLGAIHYNEQFF. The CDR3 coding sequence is TGCACCAGCAGCCAAGATTTAGGGGCCATCCACTACAATGAGCAGTTCTTC.

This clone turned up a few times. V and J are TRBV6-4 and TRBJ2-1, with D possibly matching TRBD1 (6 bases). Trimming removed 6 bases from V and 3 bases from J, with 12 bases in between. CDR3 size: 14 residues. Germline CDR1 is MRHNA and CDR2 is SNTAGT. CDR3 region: CASSPTGNYNEQFF. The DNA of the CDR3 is TGTGCCAGCAGCCCCACAGGGAACTACAATGAGCAGTTCTTC.

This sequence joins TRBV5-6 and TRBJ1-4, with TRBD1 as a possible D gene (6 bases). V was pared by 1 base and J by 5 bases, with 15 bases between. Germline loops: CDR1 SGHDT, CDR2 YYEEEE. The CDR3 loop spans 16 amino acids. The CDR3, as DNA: TGTGCCAGCAGCTTGATTATCGACAGGTTAAATGAAAAACTGTTTTTT. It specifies CASSLIIDRLNEKLFF.

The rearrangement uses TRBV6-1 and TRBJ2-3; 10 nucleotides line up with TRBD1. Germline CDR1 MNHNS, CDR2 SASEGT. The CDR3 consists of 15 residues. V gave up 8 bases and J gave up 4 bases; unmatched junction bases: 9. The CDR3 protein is CASRGGQGLADTQYF. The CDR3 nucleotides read TGTGCCAGCCGGGGGGGACAGGGGTTGGCAGATACGCAGTATTTT.

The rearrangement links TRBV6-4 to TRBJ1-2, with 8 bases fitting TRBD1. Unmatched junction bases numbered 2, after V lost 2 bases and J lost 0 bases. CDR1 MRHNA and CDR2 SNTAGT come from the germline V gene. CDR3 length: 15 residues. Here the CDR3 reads CASSDTGQANYGYTF. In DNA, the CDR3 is TGTGCCAGCAGTGACACGGGACAGGCTAACTATGGCTACACCTTC.

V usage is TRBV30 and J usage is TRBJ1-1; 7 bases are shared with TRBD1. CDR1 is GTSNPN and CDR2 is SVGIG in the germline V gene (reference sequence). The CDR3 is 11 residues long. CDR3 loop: CWPKGAQEAFF. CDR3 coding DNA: TGTTGGCCGAAGGGGGCTCAAGAAGCTTTCTTT.

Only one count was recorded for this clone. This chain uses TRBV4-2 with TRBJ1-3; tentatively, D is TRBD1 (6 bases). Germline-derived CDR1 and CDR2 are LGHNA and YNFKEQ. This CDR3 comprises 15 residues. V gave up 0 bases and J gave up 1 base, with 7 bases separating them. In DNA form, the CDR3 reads TGTGCCAGCAGCCAAGACAGGGGATCTGGAAACACCATATATTTT. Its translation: CASSQDRGSGNTIYF.